These T cell receptor beta chains were read from a single sample in a study of T cells after yellow fever vaccination. TCRdb itself ran the 5' RACE reads through MiXCR, one entry per CDR3 protein. There are approximately 300,000 distinct CDR3 sequences in the sample; roughly 10% occur only once, and 3.3% lies in the top ten. This sample comprised CD4+ T cells sorted from PBMCs, obtained 45 days after the yellow fever booster vaccination. Receptor source: a man between 18 and 29 years old who received the YFV17D yellow fever vaccine. Both conserved end residues are part of each CDR3. Each record gives: J gene, V gene, clone size, D gene, CDR3 protein, CDR3 DNA. A D gene is named only where the DNA matches it firmly. Only some rows state a clone size, as once, few, many or a class for expanded clones.

j_gene: TRBJ2-1; v_gene: TRBV3-1; abundance: NA; d_gene: NA; CDR3aa: CASSPPGYNEQFF; CDR3nt: TGTGCCAGCAGCCCTCCGGGGTACAATGAGCAGTTCTTC
j_gene: TRBJ2-5; v_gene: TRBV28; abundance: NA; d_gene: NA; CDR3aa: CASSLMGETQYF; CDR3nt: TGTGCCAGCAGTTTAATGGGGGAGACCCAGTACTTC
j_gene: TRBJ2-7; v_gene: TRBV20-1; abundance: NA; d_gene: TRBD2; CDR3aa: CSALGEGEQYF; CDR3nt: TGCAGTGCCCTAGGGGAGGGGGAGCAGTACTTC
j_gene: TRBJ2-4; v_gene: TRBV6-5; abundance: many; d_gene: TRBD2; CDR3aa: CASTGRTSGGNIQYF; CDR3nt: TGTGCCAGCACCGGAAGGACTAGCGGGGGAAACATTCAGTACTTC
j_gene: TRBJ2-3; v_gene: TRBV5-6; abundance: many; d_gene: TRBD2; CDR3aa: CASSSKRGRDTQYF; CDR3nt: TGTGCCAGCAGCTCGAAGCGGGGGAGAGATACGCAGTATTTT
j_gene: TRBJ2-5; v_gene: TRBV6-2/TRBV6-3; abundance: NA; d_gene: NA; CDR3aa: CASSYDGTGETQYF; CDR3nt: TGTGCCAGCAGTTACGATGGGACTGGAGAGACCCAGTACTTC
j_gene: TRBJ2-3; v_gene: TRBV7-3; abundance: few; d_gene: NA; CDR3aa: CASSGGTSGTDTQYF; CDR3nt: TGTGCCAGCAGCGGGGGGACGAGTGGCACAGATACGCAGTATTTT
j_gene: TRBJ1-1; v_gene: TRBV20-1; abundance: few; d_gene: TRBD1; CDR3aa: CSARDSEGGRTEAFF; CDR3nt: TGCAGTGCTAGAGATTCGGAAGGGGGCAGGACTGAAGCTTTCTTT
j_gene: TRBJ2-5; v_gene: TRBV11-1; abundance: NA; d_gene: TRBD2; CDR3aa: CASSFQVGGGETQYF; CDR3nt: TGTGCCAGCAGCTTTCAGGTCGGGGGAGGGGAGACCCAGTACTTC
j_gene: TRBJ2-3; v_gene: TRBV6-6; abundance: NA; d_gene: TRBD2; CDR3aa: CASSCASGLCTDTQYF; CDR3nt: TGTGCCAGCAGTTGCGCTAGCGGTCTGTGCACAGATACGCAGTATTTT
j_gene: TRBJ1-2; v_gene: TRBV10-3; abundance: NA; d_gene: NA; CDR3aa: CAISESDGGYTF; CDR3nt: TGTGCCATCAGTGAGTCGGACGGTGGCTACACCTTC
j_gene: TRBJ2-2; v_gene: TRBV5-1; abundance: NA; d_gene: NA; CDR3aa: CASSLAVQGGTGELFF; CDR3nt: TGCGCCAGCAGCTTGGCCGTCCAGGGAGGAACCGGGGAGCTGTTTTTT
j_gene: TRBJ2-7; v_gene: TRBV14; abundance: many; d_gene: TRBD1; CDR3aa: CASSQAPGTGLGEQYF; CDR3nt: TGTGCCAGCAGCCAAGCTCCCGGGACAGGGCTCGGCGAGCAGTACTTC
j_gene: TRBJ2-1; v_gene: TRBV6-5; abundance: few; d_gene: TRBD1; CDR3aa: CASSGQEYNEQFF; CDR3nt: TGTGCCAGCAGTGGACAGGAATACAATGAGCAGTTCTTC
j_gene: TRBJ2-2; v_gene: TRBV6-5; abundance: few; d_gene: NA; CDR3aa: CASSKGVVTGELFF; CDR3nt: TGTGCCAGCAGCAAGGGAGTCGTCACCGGGGAGCTGTTTTTT
j_gene: TRBJ2-3; v_gene: TRBV7-9; abundance: NA; d_gene: NA; CDR3aa: CASSRTQPTDTQYF; CDR3nt: TGTGCCAGCAGCCGGACCCAACCCACAGATACGCAGTATTTT
j_gene: TRBJ2-6; v_gene: TRBV19; abundance: few; d_gene: NA; CDR3aa: CASRTGSSGANVLTF; CDR3nt: TGTGCCAGCCGGACGGGAAGCTCTGGGGCCAACGTCCTGACTTTC
j_gene: TRBJ2-1; v_gene: TRBV6-1; abundance: few; d_gene: TRBD2; CDR3aa: CASSEEGGLAVYNEQFF; CDR3nt: TGTGCCAGCAGTGAAGAGGGTGGGCTAGCGGTGTACAATGAGCAGTTCTTC
j_gene: TRBJ2-5; v_gene: TRBV18; abundance: NA; d_gene: NA; CDR3aa: CASSPRPQVQETQYF; CDR3nt: TGTGCCAGCTCACCCAGACCGCAGGTTCAGGAGACCCAGTACTTC
j_gene: TRBJ2-2; v_gene: TRBV6-5; abundance: few; d_gene: NA; CDR3aa: CASSYSNSPAFSGELFF; CDR3nt: TGTGCCAGCAGTTACTCGAATAGCCCTGCGTTTTCCGGGGAGCTGTTTTTT
j_gene: TRBJ2-2; v_gene: TRBV7-2; abundance: NA; d_gene: NA; CDR3aa: CASSFSLTSTGELFF; CDR3nt: TGTGCCAGCAGCTTCTCCCTCACTAGCACCGGGGAGCTGTTTTTT
j_gene: TRBJ1-2; v_gene: TRBV4-3; abundance: NA; d_gene: TRBD1; CDR3aa: CASSHNRGGYGYTF; CDR3nt: TGCGCCAGCAGCCATAACAGGGGCGGCTATGGCTACACCTTC
j_gene: TRBJ1-2; v_gene: TRBV6-5; abundance: few; d_gene: NA; CDR3aa: CASSYTDPWSGYTF; CDR3nt: TGTGCCAGCAGTTACACAGATCCCTGGTCGGGCTACACCTTC
j_gene: TRBJ1-1; v_gene: TRBV30; abundance: many; d_gene: NA; CDR3aa: CAWSVGGAAFF; CDR3nt: TGTGCCTGGAGTGTTGGGGGGGCAGCTTTCTTT
j_gene: TRBJ2-7; v_gene: TRBV6-5; abundance: few; d_gene: NA; CDR3aa: CASSYQGQPYEQYF; CDR3nt: TGTGCCAGCAGTTACCAAGGACAGCCCTACGAGCAGTACTTC
j_gene: TRBJ2-3; v_gene: TRBV7-2; abundance: many; d_gene: NA; CDR3aa: CASSFAGLFTDTQYF; CDR3nt: TGTGCCAGCAGCTTCGCAGGACTTTTTACAGATACGCAGTATTTT
j_gene: TRBJ2-1; v_gene: TRBV5-1; abundance: NA; d_gene: NA; CDR3aa: CASSLGSALNEQFF; CDR3nt: TGCGCCAGCAGCTTGGGGTCAGCCCTCAATGAGCAGTTCTTC
j_gene: TRBJ1-4; v_gene: TRBV7-9; abundance: NA; d_gene: NA; CDR3aa: CASSLFKGSLTNEKLFF; CDR3nt: TGTGCCAGCAGCTTATTTAAGGGCAGCCTAACTAATGAAAAACTGTTTTTT
j_gene: TRBJ2-1; v_gene: TRBV19; abundance: NA; d_gene: TRBD1; CDR3aa: CASSPGQGVSNEQFF; CDR3nt: TGTGCCAGTAGTCCAGGACAGGGGGTTTCCAATGAGCAGTTCTTC
j_gene: TRBJ2-4; v_gene: TRBV11-3; abundance: few; d_gene: NA; CDR3aa: CASSLDQKNIQYF; CDR3nt: TGTGCCAGCAGCTTAGATCAGAAAAACATTCAGTACTTC
j_gene: TRBJ2-3; v_gene: TRBV4-3; abundance: few; d_gene: TRBD1; CDR3aa: CASSQHRGDTQYF; CDR3nt: TGCGCCAGCAGCCAACACAGGGGAGATACGCAGTATTTT
j_gene: TRBJ2-2; v_gene: TRBV12-3/TRBV12-4; abundance: NA; d_gene: NA; CDR3aa: CASSLARRALVTGELFF; CDR3nt: TGTGCCAGCAGTTTAGCGCGGAGAGCATTGGTCACCGGGGAGCTGTTTTTT
j_gene: TRBJ2-3; v_gene: TRBV20-1; abundance: few; d_gene: NA; CDR3aa: CSAMGLHTGTDTQYF; CDR3nt: TGCAGTGCTATGGGGCTCCACACCGGCACAGATACGCAGTATTTT
j_gene: TRBJ2-5; v_gene: TRBV28; abundance: few; d_gene: NA; CDR3aa: CASSLRLKRTQYF; CDR3nt: TGTGCCAGCAGTTTAAGGCTGAAGAGGACCCAGTACTTC
j_gene: TRBJ2-3; v_gene: TRBV9; abundance: NA; d_gene: TRBD2; CDR3aa: CASSVFRGLGADTQYF; CDR3nt: TGTGCCAGCAGCGTATTCAGGGGACTAGGGGCAGATACGCAGTATTTT
j_gene: TRBJ1-6; v_gene: TRBV20-1; abundance: NA; d_gene: NA; CDR3aa: CSAREAGQPLGALHF; CDR3nt: TGCAGTGCTAGAGAAGCAGGACAGCCTTTGGGGGCCCTCCACTTT
j_gene: TRBJ2-1; v_gene: TRBV7-2; abundance: NA; d_gene: NA; CDR3aa: CASSKRGNNEQFF; CDR3nt: TGTGCCAGCAGCAAGAGGGGGAACAATGAGCAGTTCTTC
j_gene: TRBJ1-4; v_gene: TRBV29-1; abundance: NA; d_gene: NA; CDR3aa: CSAMDTATNEKLFF; CDR3nt: TGCAGCGCAATGGACACCGCAACTAATGAAAAACTGTTTTTT
j_gene: TRBJ2-1; v_gene: TRBV4-3; abundance: few; d_gene: NA; CDR3aa: CASSQERGQYNEQFF; CDR3nt: TGCGCCAGCAGCCAGGAGCGGGGACAATACAATGAGCAGTTCTTC
j_gene: TRBJ1-4; v_gene: TRBV14; abundance: NA; d_gene: NA; CDR3aa: CASSQRLNEKLFF; CDR3nt: TGTGCCAGCAGCCAACGACTTAATGAAAAACTGTTTTTT
j_gene: TRBJ1-4; v_gene: TRBV9; abundance: few; d_gene: NA; CDR3aa: CASSVQGNEKLFF; CDR3nt: TGTGCCAGCAGCGTCCAGGGAAATGAAAAACTGTTTTTT
j_gene: TRBJ2-7; v_gene: TRBV6-5; abundance: many; d_gene: NA; CDR3aa: CASSSPTGKLYEQYF; CDR3nt: TGTGCCAGCAGCTCTCCGACCGGGAAACTCTACGAGCAGTACTTC
j_gene: TRBJ2-1; v_gene: TRBV7-6; abundance: few; d_gene: TRBD1; CDR3aa: CASSPRWTGDNEQFF; CDR3nt: TGTGCCAGCAGCCCACGCTGGACAGGAGACAATGAGCAGTTCTTC
j_gene: TRBJ2-5; v_gene: TRBV4-1; abundance: NA; d_gene: NA; CDR3aa: CASSQRTLGETQYF; CDR3nt: TGCGCCAGCAGCCAGAGGACTCTCGGAGAGACCCAGTACTTC
j_gene: TRBJ2-6; v_gene: TRBV20-1; abundance: many; d_gene: NA; CDR3aa: CSAITGANVLTF; CDR3nt: TGCAGTGCTATCACTGGGGCCAACGTCCTGACTTTC
j_gene: TRBJ2-1; v_gene: TRBV9; abundance: NA; d_gene: TRBD1; CDR3aa: CASTPGTGTYNEQFF; CDR3nt: TGTGCCAGCACCCCGGGGACAGGGACATACAATGAGCAGTTCTTC
j_gene: TRBJ2-4; v_gene: TRBV20-1; abundance: few; d_gene: NA; CDR3aa: CSANMDVTRAKNIQYF; CDR3nt: TGCAGTGCCAACATGGACGTCACCCGGGCCAAAAACATTCAGTACTTC
j_gene: TRBJ2-3; v_gene: TRBV27; abundance: few; d_gene: NA; CDR3aa: CASSSPPGGTDTQYF; CDR3nt: TGTGCCAGCAGTTCCCCCCCAGGGGGCACAGATACGCAGTATTTT